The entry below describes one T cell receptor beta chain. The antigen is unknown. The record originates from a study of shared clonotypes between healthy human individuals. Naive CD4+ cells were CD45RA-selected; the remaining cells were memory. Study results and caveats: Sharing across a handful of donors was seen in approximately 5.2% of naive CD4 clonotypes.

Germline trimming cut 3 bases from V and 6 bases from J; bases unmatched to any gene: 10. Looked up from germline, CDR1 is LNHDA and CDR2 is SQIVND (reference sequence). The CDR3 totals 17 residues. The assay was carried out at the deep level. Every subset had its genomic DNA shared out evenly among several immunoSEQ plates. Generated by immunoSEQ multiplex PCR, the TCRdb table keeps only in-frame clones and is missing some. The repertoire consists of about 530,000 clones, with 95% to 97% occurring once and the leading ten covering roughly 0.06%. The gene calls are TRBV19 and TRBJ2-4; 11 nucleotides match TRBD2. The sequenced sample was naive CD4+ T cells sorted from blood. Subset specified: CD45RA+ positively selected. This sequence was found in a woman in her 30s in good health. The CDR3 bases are TGTGCCAGTAGTATCTTACAGGGACTAGCGGATAGAAACATTCAGTACTTC. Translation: CASSILQGLADRNIQYF. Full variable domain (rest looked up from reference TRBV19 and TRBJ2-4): DGGITQSPKYLFRKEGQNVTLSCEQNLNHDAMYWYRQDPGQGLRLIYYSQIVNDFQKGDIAEGYSVSREKKESFPLTVTSAQKNPTAFYLCASSILQGLADRNIQYFGAGTRLSVL.